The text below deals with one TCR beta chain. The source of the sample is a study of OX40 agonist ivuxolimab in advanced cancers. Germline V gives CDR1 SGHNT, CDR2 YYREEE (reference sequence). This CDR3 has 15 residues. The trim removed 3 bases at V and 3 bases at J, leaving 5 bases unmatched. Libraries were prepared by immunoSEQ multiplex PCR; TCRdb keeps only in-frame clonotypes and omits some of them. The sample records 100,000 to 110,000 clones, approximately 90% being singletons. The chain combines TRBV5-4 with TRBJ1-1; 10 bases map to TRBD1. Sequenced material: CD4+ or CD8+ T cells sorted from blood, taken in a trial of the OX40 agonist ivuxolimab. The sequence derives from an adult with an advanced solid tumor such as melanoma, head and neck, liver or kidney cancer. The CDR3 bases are TGTGCCAGCAGCTGGACAGGACAGGGGGACACTGAAGCTTTCTTT. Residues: CASSWTGQGDTEAFF. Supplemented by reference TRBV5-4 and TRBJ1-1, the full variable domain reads ETGVTQSPTHLIKTRGQQVTLRCSSQSGHNTVSWYQQALGQGPQFIFQYYREEENGRGNFPPRFSGLQFPNYSSELNVNALELDDSALYLCASSWTGQGDTEAFFGQGTRLTVV.